These 9 T cell receptor beta chains were all obtained from the same sample, sequenced in a study of T cells in Graves' hyperthyroidism and ophthalmopathy. RNA transcripts served as the template for amplifying TCR beta CDR3 regions. First-round RT-PCR targeting the TCR CDR3 was performed with the HTBI primer set. Via MiXCR, TCRdb re-called the multiplex PCR reads, giving one row per CDR3 protein. The data show about 260,000 distinct CDR3 sequences, 22% seen once. Material: blood. The receptor source for this set is a man aged 25 to 40 with Graves' ophthalmopathy.

This clonotype has ten or more counts. The chain combines TRBV5-1 with TRBJ2-3; 7 nucleotides align to TRBD1. V dropped 1 base and J dropped 5; count of bases not matched to a gene: 10. The length of the CDR3 is 16 residues. Germline lookup yields CDR1 SGHRS and CDR2 YFSETQ. Here the CDR3 DNA reads TGCGCCAGCAGCTTGCAAGGGGGCGGTTCGATAGATACGCAGTATTTT. Translated: CASSLQGGGSIDTQYF. Combining the CDR3 with reference TRBV5-1 and TRBJ2-3 gives the whole variable domain KAGVTQTPRYLIKTRGQQVTLSCSPISGHRSVSWYQQTPGQGLQFLFEYFSETQRNKGNFPGRFSGRQFSNSRSEMNVSTLELGDSALYLCASSLQGGGSIDTQYFGPGTRLTVL.

This clonotype was recorded at least ten times. The chain joins TRBV30 to TRBJ1-2; 8 nucleotides match TRBD1. V trimming: 2 bases; J trimming: 8 bases; junction bases outside the gene matches: 7. CDR3 length: 13 residues. CDR1 GTSNPN and CDR2 SVGIG come from the germline V gene (reference sequence). The DNA for the CDR3 is TGTGCCTGGAGTTCGGGGACAGGCCGGGGCTACACCTTC. Translated: CAWSSGTGRGYTF.

There are a few counts of this clonotype. The chain combines TRBV11-3 with TRBJ2-6; no definite D call. V lost 1 base to trimming and J lost 1 base, with 5 bases between them. The CDR3 sequence is 15 residues long. The V gene's germline CDR1 is SGHNT and CDR2 YENEEA. Written as DNA, the CDR3 is TGTGCCAGCAGCTTAGTCATTTCTGGGGCCAACGTCCTGACTTTC. As protein: CASSLVISGANVLTF.

The V gene is TRBV7-9, the J gene TRBJ2-7, with D unclear. Between the trimmed V and J ends, which lost 3 bases and 5 bases, there was a span of 5 bases. Per germline, CDR1 SEHNR and CDR2 FQNEAQ (reference sequence). CDR3 length: 11 amino acids. The CDR3 loop is CASSFFDEQYF. In DNA form, the CDR3 reads TGTGCCAGCAGCTTTTTTGACGAGCAGTACTTC.

There are a few counts of this clonotype. The chain recombines TRBV2 with TRBJ2-3; TRBD2 aligns across 10 bases. The CDR3 is 14 amino acids. Germline V CDR1 and CDR2: SNHLY, FYNNEI. V lost 4 bases to trimming and J lost 7 bases; unmatched junction nucleotides: 5. CDR3 in amino acids: CASSASGSLNTQYF. CDR3 DNA sequence: TGTGCCAGCAGTGCTAGCGGGAGTCTGAATACGCAGTATTTT.

The rearrangement links TRBV30 to TRBJ2-2; D gene unclear. CDR1 and CDR2 from the germline V gene are GTSNPN and SVGIG (reference sequence). The CDR3 consists of 14 residues. Trimming cost V 4 bases and J 3 bases, with 12 bases left between them. For the CDR3, the DNA is TGTGCCTGGAACGAAGGATCTCACACCGGGGAGCTGTTTTTT. Translation gives CAWNEGSHTGELFF.

This clonotype was found many times. This chain links TRBV6-1 with TRBJ2-7; no reliable D call. The CDR3 is 13 residues long. Between the trimmed V and J ends, which lost 6 bases and 2 bases, there was a span of 11 bases. Germline values: CDR1 MNHNS, CDR2 SASEGT. CDR3 DNA: TGTGCCAGCAGCCCCAGTGATGCCTACGAGCAGTACTTC. It encodes CASSPSDAYEQYF.

In this sample, this clonotype turned up many times. The V call is TRBV5-1, the J call TRBJ2-7; D may be TRBD2 (5 bases). V was pared by 4 bases and J by 0 bases, with 11 bases between. This CDR3 contains 14 residues. The germline V gene has CDR1 SGHRS and CDR2 YFSETQ. In DNA, the CDR3 is TGCGCCAGCAGCAGCGGAAGCCCCTCCTACGAGCAGTACTTC. It translates to CASSSGSPSYEQYF.

With regard to this clonotype: The junction does not match germline at one end; this may be a read error. The V call is TRBV4-1, the J call TRBJ1-5; possibly TRBD1 for D (5 bases). This CDR3 comprises 15 residues. Germline V gives CDR1 MGHRA, CDR2 YSYEKL. The CDR3 bases are TGCGTCAGCAGCTTGACTGGGGGGTCGGGTCAGCCCCAGCATTTT. Its translation is CVSSLTGGSGQPQHF.